The 21 T cell receptor beta chains given below trace back to one sample, sequenced in a study of control samples from healthy donors and cancer patients. Repertoires were generated with immunoSEQ multiplex PCR, while TCRdb's copy carries only in-frame clones and drops some. The table includes 100,000 to 150,000 clones, 80% to 95% detected once. The specimen sequenced was PBMCs. Every receptor here comes from a man at least 80 years old with head and neck cancer.

The chain employs TRBV5-1 and TRBJ1-1, with D uncertain. Between the trimmed V and J ends, which lost 0 bases and 0 bases, there was a span of 12 bases. The germline V gene encodes CDR1 SGHRS and CDR2 YFSETQ. The CDR3 runs to 16 residues. For the CDR3, the DNA is TGCGCCAGCAGCTTGGAGGCCAGCACCTTGAACACTGAAGCTTTCTTT. This translates into CASSLEASTLNTEAFF.

The V gene is TRBV11-3, the J gene TRBJ2-1, with 10 bases aligning to TRBD2. This CDR3 has 15 amino acids. The trim removed 5 bases at V and 5 bases at J, leaving 6 bases unmatched. CDR1 is SGHNT, CDR2 YENEEA, per germline. The CDR3 DNA reads as TGTGCCAGCAGCCCTAGCGGGAGATTCAACAATGAGCAGTTCTTC. Translated: CASSPSGRFNNEQFF.

V and J are TRBV19 and TRBJ1-1; 9 nucleotides match TRBD1. CDR3 length: 14 residues. Trimming cost V 4 bases and J 3 bases; bases outside gene matches: 3. Germline assignment: CDR1 LNHDA and CDR2 SQIVND (reference sequence). CDR3 DNA: TGTGCCAGTAGTAAGGACAGGGGCTACACTGAAGCTTTCTTT. Translation: CASSKDRGYTEAFF.

The chain joins TRBV6-5 to TRBJ2-2; TRBD2 agrees at 10 bases. The V gene's germline CDR1 is MNHEY and CDR2 SVGAGI. This CDR3 spans 15 amino acids. The ends lost 5 bases at V and 4 bases at J; junction bases unmatched: 4. The CDR3 region is CASSLAGVGTGELFF. The CDR3 bases are TGTGCCAGCAGTCTAGCGGGAGTCGGCACCGGGGAGCTGTTTTTT.

The V and J genes are TRBV5-1 and TRBJ1-6; 8 nucleotides match TRBD1. Germline-derived CDR1 and CDR2 are SGHRS and YFSETQ. J was trimmed by 6 bases and V by 4 bases; bases with no gene match: 6. The CDR3 has 15 residues. The CDR3 reads CASSEQGVGNSPLHF. For the CDR3, the DNA is TGCGCCAGCAGCGAACAGGGGGTTGGTAATTCACCCCTCCACTTT.

The V and J genes are TRBV30 and TRBJ1-2; a weak D match, TRBD1 (5 bases). Looked up from germline, CDR1 is GTSNPN and CDR2 is SVGIG (reference sequence). V shed 3 bases and J shed 3 bases, with 11 bases lying between them. The CDR3 covers 13 residues. The CDR3 DNA sequence: TGTGCCTGGAGCCAAAGGGGAGACTATGGCTACACCTTC. This gives the protein CAWSQRGDYGYTF.

The chain employs TRBV19 and TRBJ1-5, with 12 nucleotides matching TRBD1. Germline CDR1 is LNHDA and CDR2 is SQIVND (reference sequence). V trimming: 6 bases; J trimming: 3 bases; junction bases outside the gene matches: 3. This CDR3 is built from 15 residues. For the CDR3, the DNA is TGTGCCAGTAGCGGGACAGGGGGCGTCAATCAGCCCCAGCATTTT. Translation gives CASSGTGGVNQPQHF.

CDR3 protein: CATSRLGQGNTEAFF. The CDR3 DNA reads as TGTGCCACCAGCCGATTGGGACAGGGGAACACTGAAGCTTTCTTT. The chain employs TRBV15 and TRBJ1-1, with 9 nucleotides matching TRBD1. Looked up from germline, CDR1 is LNHNV and CDR2 is YYDKDF (reference sequence). This CDR3 has 15 amino acids. Losses at the gene ends were 5 bases for V and 1 base for J; bases not matched to a gene: 5.

The CDR3 loop reads CASSPHGSQPQHF. In DNA, the CDR3 is TGTGCCAGCAGTCCTCATGGGAGCCAGCCCCAGCATTTT. V and J are TRBV25-1 and TRBJ1-5, with D uncertain. The V end lost 5 bases, the J end lost 7 bases, and 12 bases lay between the germline ends. The CDR3 contains 13 residues. Germline V lookup: CDR1 MGHDK, CDR2 SYGVNS.

V gene TRBV11-3 combines with J gene TRBJ1-1, with no clear D. The germline V gene encodes CDR1 SGHNT and CDR2 YENEEA. CDR3 length: 14 amino acids. With 3 bases removed from V and 1 base from J, the gap between germline ends came to 9 bases. CDR3 loop: CASSLDGRNTEAFF. CDR3 sequence (DNA): TGTGCCAGCAGCTTGGACGGGAGGAACACTGAAGCTTTCTTT.

The chain combines TRBV7-9 with TRBJ1-1; TRBD1 matches 7 bases. CDR1 and CDR2 from the germline V gene are SEHNR and FQNEAQ (reference sequence). This CDR3 comprises 14 residues. V lost 5 bases to trimming and J lost 5 bases; unmatched junction nucleotides: 8. CDR3 DNA: TGTGCCAGCAGCGAAGACAGGGTGGGGACTGAAGCTTTCTTT. This encodes CASSEDRVGTEAFF.

This chain joins TRBV6-5 and TRBJ2-7; 7 bases agree with TRBD2. The V segment lost 0 bases and the J segment 7 bases; nucleotides outside the gene matches: 9. Germline CDR1 and CDR2: MNHEY and SVGAGI. CDR3 length equals 15 residues. The CDR3 DNA follows: TGTGCCAGCAGTTACTCGAGAGCGGGGCTGGGGGAGCAGTACTTC. As protein: CASSYSRAGLGEQYF.

This chain links TRBV10-2 with TRBJ2-2; 7 bases are a match to TRBD2. V lost 1 base and J lost 4; bases outside the gene matches: 6. CDR1 and CDR2 from the germline V gene are WSHSY and SAAADI. The CDR3 covers 16 residues. In DNA, the CDR3 is TGCGCCAGCAGTGAGTGGGGGGGAGGTCTCACCGGGGAGCTGTTTTTT. This translates into CASSEWGGGLTGELFF.

The chain uses TRBV5-1 and TRBJ2-7; D unclear. Germline CDR1 and CDR2: SGHRS and YFSETQ. The V end lost 3 bases, the J end lost 1 base, and 8 bases lay between the germline ends. The CDR3 length is 13 residues. The CDR3 sequence: CASSSLPSYEQYF. The CDR3 coding sequence is TGCGCCAGCAGCTCACTACCATCCTACGAGCAGTACTTC.

This clone was seen once. V gene TRBV12-3 or TRBV12-4 combines with J gene TRBJ1-3; tentative D call: TRBD1 (5 bases). The CDR3 sequence is 13 residues long. The ends were cut back, 6 bases at V and 2 bases at J, with 8 bases in the middle. The DNA for the CDR3 is TGTGCCAGCAGCCAGGGTGCTGGAAACACCATATATTTT. This sequence encodes CASSQGAGNTIYF.

The V gene is TRBV5-5, the J gene TRBJ1-5; D unresolved. Trimming removed 2 bases at V and 6 bases at J, with 15 bases between. The CDR3 has 15 residues. The germline gives CDR1 SGHKS, CDR2 YYEKEE (reference sequence). The CDR3 region is CASSLITEGSQPQHF. The CDR3, as DNA: TGTGCCAGCAGCTTAATCACAGAGGGCTCTCAGCCCCAGCATTTT.

The chain couples TRBV5-1 to TRBJ2-5; 9 positions agree with TRBD1. The CDR3 consists of 14 residues. The germline V gene has CDR1 SGHRS and CDR2 YFSETQ. The V and J ends lost 2 bases and 3 bases, in that order; junction bases with no gene match: 2. The CDR3 protein is CASSFRTGEETQYF. As DNA, the CDR3 is TGCGCCAGCAGCTTTCGGACAGGGGAAGAGACCCAGTACTTC. The full variable domain, in which reference TRBV5-1 and TRBJ2-5 provide the parts outside the CDR3, is KAGVTQTPRYLIKTRGQQVTLSCSPISGHRSVSWYQQTPGQGLQFLFEYFSETQRNKGNFPGRFSGRQFSNSRSEMNVSTLELGDSALYLCASSFRTGEETQYFGPGTRLLVL.

The chain combines TRBV28 with TRBJ2-7, with TRBD1 matching 10 bases. The V and J ends lost 4 bases and 5 bases, in that order; junction bases with no gene match: 8. The germline CDR1 and CDR2 sequences are MDHEN and SYDVKM. CDR3 length equals 15 residues. The CDR3 reads CASSSFPGTGDEQYF. The CDR3, as DNA: TGTGCCAGCAGTTCCTTTCCCGGGACAGGGGACGAGCAGTACTTC.

This sequence joins TRBV18 and TRBJ2-7, with 14 bases lining up with TRBD2. The CDR3 has 19 amino acids. The V and J ends lost 2 bases and 2 bases, in that order; junction bases with no gene match: 11. Germline lookup yields CDR1 KGHSH and CDR2 LQKENI. In nucleotides, the CDR3 is TGTGCCAGCTCACCAATCAGGACTAGCGGGGGGACAGGGCCCTACGAGCAGTACTTC. This sequence encodes CASSPIRTSGGTGPYEQYF. The variable domain in full, with the rest retrieved from reference TRBV18 and TRBJ2-7, is NAGVMQNPRHLVRRRGQEARLRCSPMKGHSHVYWYRQLPEEGLKFMVYLQKENIIDESGMPKERFSAEFPKEGPSILRIQQVVRGDSAAYFCASSPIRTSGGTGPYEQYFGPGTRLTVT.

V and J are TRBV19 and TRBJ2-4; tentatively, D is TRBD1 (5 bases). The germline V and J ends were trimmed by 8 bases and 1 base, with 12 bases remaining between them. CDR1 and CDR2 (germline): LNHDA, SQIVND (reference sequence). This CDR3 has 14 amino acids. CDR3 in amino acids: CASRVDMAKNIQYF. The CDR3 coding sequence is TGTGCCAGTCGGGTGGACATGGCCAAAAACATTCAGTACTTC.

V usage is TRBV7-8 and J usage is TRBJ1-5; D is perhaps TRBD1 (6 bases). Germline CDR1 SGHVS, CDR2 FQNEAQ. The CDR3 runs to 16 residues. The ends were cut back, 5 bases at V and 4 bases at J, with 18 bases in the middle. CDR3 DNA sequence: TGTGCCAGCAGCCACAAGAGAGGCCAGGGGAATCAGCCCCAGCATTTT. Encoded protein: CASSHKRGQGNQPQHF.